This T cell receptor (beta chain) was identified in a study of blood T cell repertoires in COVID-19. Original methodology: How many nucleated cells were present was estimated from reference gene primer amplification. Generated by immunoSEQ multiplex PCR, the TCRdb table keeps only in-frame clones and is missing some. That table is the source of V, J and clone size, and D and trimming were worked out from the DNA. The data show some 170,000 clones, with roughly 80% seen just once and roughly 8.6% held by the top ten. Germline V gene lookup returns CDR1 LGHNA and CDR2 YSLEER. The J segment lost 7 bases and the V segment lost 2 bases, leaving 10 bases of the junction unmatched. The CDR3 is 15 amino acids.

The chain employs TRBV4-3 and TRBJ1-2; TRBD1 agrees at 7 bases. This receptor was identified in a man between 60 and 75 years old with acute or convalescent COVID-19. The sequenced material came from peripheral blood. The CDR3 sequence: CASSQQDRVQRGYTF. The CDR3 DNA follows: TGCGCCAGCAGCCAACAAGACAGGGTGCAGCGTGGCTACACCTTC.